What follows are 27 T cell receptor beta chains derived from one specimen sequenced in a study of shared clonotypes between healthy human individuals (dated by TCRdb to 2020 to 2022). The protocol used for the library was the immunoSEQ multiplex PCR assay. TCRdb obtained this table from immuneACCESS and retained in-frame rearrangements with V and J assigned. These tables miss some clones; where compared with another copy, unresolved V genes account for less than half of the shortfall, and the remainder is unexplained. For this sample the table gives millions of clones, of which around nine tenths were detected only once. 0.14% of the sample lies in the top ten. The sample was naive CD4+ T cells sorted from blood. The cell subset or site label on this specimen signifies: CD45RA+ positively selected. The receptors stem from a man younger than 35 in good health.

V usage is TRBV2 and J usage is TRBJ1-1, with 7 bases fitting TRBD1. CDR1 and CDR2 (germline): SNHLY, FYNNEI. Losses at the gene ends were 5 bases for V and 4 bases for J; bases not matched to a gene: 10. This CDR3 is 15 amino acids long. The CDR3: CASSPRGAWGTEAFF. CDR3 nucleotides: TGTGCCAGCAGTCCCAGGGGGGCATGGGGCACTGAAGCTTTCTTT.

The chain combines TRBV6-6 with TRBJ2-1; 8 bases are a match to TRBD2. Trimming removed 2 bases from V and 8 bases from J; junction bases left unmatched: 11. Germline CDR1 is MNHNY and CDR2 is SVGAGI (reference sequence). The CDR3 sequence is 16 residues long. CDR3 protein: CASSYGPLAGQDEQFF. CDR3 coding DNA: TGTGCCAGCAGTTACGGCCCTCTAGCGGGTCAGGATGAGCAGTTCTTC.

The chain recombines TRBV5-1 with TRBJ2-3, with no clear D. The V end was cut by 0 bases, the J end by 8 bases, with 16 bases between. This CDR3 spans 15 amino acids. Germline values: CDR1 SGHRS, CDR2 YFSETQ. CDR3 nucleotide sequence: TGCGCCAGCAGCTTGGGTTCGTCTCCCTCGGGTACGCAGTATTTT. Amino acids: CASSLGSSPSGTQYF.

V and J are TRBV11-3 and TRBJ2-1; TRBD1 agrees at 11 bases. The CDR3 contains 17 residues. With V trimmed by 3 bases and J by 7 bases, 11 bases remained unmatched. Germline CDR1 reads SGHNT; CDR2 reads YENEEA. The CDR3 DNA reads TGTGCCAGCAGCTTTGGTTGGGGGGACAGGGGGTTAAATGAGCAGTTCTTC. Protein sequence: CASSFGWGDRGLNEQFF.

This chain connects TRBV19 to TRBJ1-3; D is ambiguous. The CDR3 totals 13 residues. Germline lookup yields CDR1 LNHDA and CDR2 SQIVND (reference sequence). With 11 bases removed from V and 2 bases from J, the gap between germline ends came to 13 bases. The CDR3 DNA is TGTGCCGGTGGGTCGGGTGCTGGAAACACCATATATTTT. Amino acid sequence: CAGGSGAGNTIYF. The full variable domain, its missing parts supplied by reference TRBV19 and TRBJ1-3, is DGGITQSPKYLFRKEGQNVTLSCEQNLNHDAMYWYRQDPGQGLRLIYYSQIVNDFQKGDIAEGYSVSREKKESFPLTVTSAQKNPTAFYLCAGGSGAGNTIYFGEGSWLTVV.

The CDR3 coding sequence is TGTGCCAGCAGTTTCCGGGAGGGCCCCCGAGAGACCCAGTACTTC. It translates to CASSFREGPRETQYF. The V gene is TRBV27, the J gene TRBJ2-5; 8 bases line up with TRBD2. Trimming took 3 bases from V and 4 from J; bases not matched to a gene: 7. The CDR3 totals 15 residues. Germline V gene lookup returns CDR1 MNHEY and CDR2 SMNVEV (reference sequence).

J is TRBJ2-7 and V is TRBV6-5, with 11 bases aligning to TRBD2. The CDR3 is 15 residues long. Germline V CDR1 and CDR2: MNHEY, SVGAGI. Unmatched junction bases numbered 10, after V lost 6 bases and J lost 6 bases. CDR3 sequence (DNA): TGTGCCAGCAGCCCACTAGCGGGAGCTCGGGCCGAGCAGTACTTC. It is translated as CASSPLAGARAEQYF.

This chain links TRBV7-2 with TRBJ1-6, with D maybe TRBD1 (5 bases). Per the germline V gene, CDR1 is SGHTA and CDR2 is FQGNSA. CDR3 length: 14 residues. Trimming stripped 5 bases from V and 4 bases from J, with 9 bases between. The CDR3 nucleotides are TGTGCCAGCAGCCGGGGACGGTATAATTCACCCCTCCACTTT. It translates to CASSRGRYNSPLHF.

The J gene is TRBJ1-6, the V gene TRBV11-2; no reliable D call. The length of the CDR3 is 12 residues. V was trimmed by 5 bases and J by 10 bases, leaving 9 bases between them. Germline loops: CDR1 SGHAT, CDR2 FQNNGV. The CDR3 spells CASSPTGSPLHF. The CDR3 DNA sequence: TGTGCCAGCAGCCCAACGGGATCACCCCTCCACTTT.

This clone was observed once. This chain joins TRBV30 and TRBJ2-3, with TRBD2 matching over 11 bases. Trimming took 4 bases from V and 0 from J; bases not matched to a gene: 3. The CDR3 is made up of 15 amino acids. Germline V CDR1 and CDR2: GTSNPN, SVGIG (reference sequence). CDR3 bases: TGTGCCTGGACTAGCGGGGGGTCTAGCACAGATACGCAGTATTTT. Amino acid sequence: CAWTSGGSSTDTQYF. The variable domain in full, with the rest retrieved from reference TRBV30 and TRBJ2-3, is SQTIHQWPATLVQPVGSPLSLECTVEGTSNPNLYWYRQAAGRGLQLLFYSVGIGQISSEVPQNLSASRPQDRQFILSSKKLLLSDSGFYLCAWTSGGSSTDTQYFGPGTRLTVL.

The chain carries TRBV12-5 and TRBJ2-3; 8 bases align to TRBD2. J lost 5 bases, V lost 5 bases, and 6 bases had no gene match. Per the germline V gene, CDR1 is LGHNT and CDR2 is FRNRAP. There are 14 residues in the CDR3. The CDR3, as DNA: TGTGCTAGTGGTACGGGACTAGGTGAAGATACGCAGTATTTT. Its translation is CASGTGLGEDTQYF.

The rearrangement links TRBV11-2 to TRBJ1-2; 9 bases are shared with TRBD1. Per the germline V gene, CDR1 is SGHAT and CDR2 is FQNNGV. The CDR3 loop spans 14 amino acids. Trimming removed 5 bases from V and 8 bases from J; junction bases left unmatched: 9. The CDR3 here is CASSTHRGLKGYTF. CDR3 sequence (DNA): TGTGCCAGCAGCACTCACAGGGGGCTGAAGGGCTACACCTTC.

V and J are TRBV7-9 and TRBJ2-2, with D possibly being TRBD1 (5 bases). CDR3 length: 15 amino acids. Between the trimmed V and J ends, which lost 0 bases and 4 bases, there was a span of 9 bases. Germline V CDR1 and CDR2: SEHNR, FQNEAQ (reference sequence). The DNA of the CDR3 is TGTGCCAGCAGCTTAGCGCGCCAGGGCACCGGGGAGCTGTTTTTT. Residues: CASSLARQGTGELFF.

The gene calls are TRBV28 and TRBJ1-5; a possible D gene is TRBD1 (6 bases). This CDR3 is built from 22 residues. V was shortened by 1 base and J by 3 bases, with 31 bases between the two germline ends. Germline V gene sequence: CDR1 MDHEN, CDR2 SYDVKM. The DNA of the CDR3 is TGTGCCAGCAGTTTATTTACGGGCCTACAGACAGGTAGGCTTTGGGACAATCAGCCCCAGCATTTT. This gives the protein CASSLFTGLQTGRLWDNQPQHF.

The chain recombines TRBV5-4 with TRBJ1-6, with 7 bases identical to TRBD1. Germline trimming cut 0 bases from V and 7 bases from J; bases unmatched to any gene: 4. The CDR3 runs 15 residues. In germline, CDR1 is SGHNT, CDR2 YYREEE (reference sequence). In nucleotides, the CDR3 is TGTGCCAGCAGCTTGGCGACAGGGTTAAATTCACCCCTCCACTTT. Amino acids: CASSLATGLNSPLHF. Full variable domain (remainder filled in from reference TRBV5-4 and TRBJ1-6): ETGVTQSPTHLIKTRGQQVTLRCSSQSGHNTVSWYQQALGQGPQFIFQYYREEENGRGNFPPRFSGLQFPNYSSELNVNALELDDSALYLCASSLATGLNSPLHFGNGTRLTVT.

V usage is TRBV10-2 and J usage is TRBJ2-7; the D gene is possibly TRBD1 (5 bases). The V gene's germline CDR1 is WSHSY and CDR2 SAAADI. V shed 4 bases and J shed 3 bases, with 7 bases lying between them. This CDR3 comprises 12 residues. The CDR3 region has the DNA TGCGCCAGCAGTGCAGGGAACTACGAGCAGTACTTC. Translated: CASSAGNYEQYF.

This clone was detected once. The rearrangement uses TRBV21-1 and TRBJ2-7; TRBD1 is taken as the D call from the table, unchecked against the DNA. TRBV21-1 is termed a pseudogene. This CDR3 has 20 residues. The CDR3 sequence is CASSKGSVKELQGPEYEQYF. CDR3 DNA: TGTGCCAGCAGCAAAGGCTCGGTGAAGGAGCTGCAGGGGCCGGAATACGAGCAGTACTTC.

With regard to this clone: Other DNA sequences of this sample code for an identical CDR3. CDR3 sequence (DNA): TGCGCCAGCAGCCCGGGTAACACCGGGGAGCTGTTTTTT. Translating it yields CASSPGNTGELFF. V gene TRBV5-1 combines with J gene TRBJ2-2; D is unresolved. CDR1 is SGHRS, CDR2 YFSETQ, per germline. CDR3 length: 13 amino acids. V was cut by 4 bases and J by 2 bases, with 6 bases left in between. Using reference TRBV5-1 and TRBJ2-2 for the parts outside the CDR3, the full variable domain is KAGVTQTPRYLIKTRGQQVTLSCSPISGHRSVSWYQQTPGQGLQFLFEYFSETQRNKGNFPGRFSGRQFSNSRSEMNVSTLELGDSALYLCASSPGNTGELFFGEGSRLTVL.

The chain employs TRBV2 and TRBJ2-7; 9 nucleotides agree with TRBD2. The germline CDR1 and CDR2 sequences are SNHLY and FYNNEI. The CDR3 sequence is 15 residues long. The V gene end was trimmed by 5 bases and the J gene end by 1 base; junction bases not matched to a gene: 6. The CDR3: CASSSGLARSYEQYF. The CDR3 DNA sequence: TGTGCCAGCAGTTCTGGACTAGCGAGGTCCTACGAGCAGTACTTC.

The gene calls are TRBV7-2 and TRBJ2-1; maybe TRBD2 (6 bases). Germline loops: CDR1 SGHTA, CDR2 FQGNSA. CDR3 length: 15 residues. The V gene lost 4 bases and the J gene lost 4 bases, with 14 bases spanning the gap. The DNA for the CDR3 is TGTGCCAGCAGCTCGGAAAGCGGGTCTTACAATGAGCAGTTCTTC. Protein sequence: CASSSESGSYNEQFF.

J is TRBJ2-7 and V is TRBV7-2, with D unresolved. Germline CDR1 is SGHTA and CDR2 is FQGNSA. The V end lost 0 bases, the J end lost 4 bases, and 13 bases lay between the germline ends. This CDR3 comprises 15 residues. The DNA of the CDR3 is TGTGCCAGCAGCTTAGCGGCTCCGTTAGTTTACGAGCAGTACTTC. Its translation is CASSLAAPLVYEQYF.

The V call is TRBV4-3, the J call TRBJ2-7; 7 positions match TRBD1. This CDR3 has 14 amino acids. The V gene end was trimmed by 2 bases and the J gene end by 6 bases; junction bases not matched to a gene: 7. Germline CDR1 LGHNA, CDR2 YSLEER. The CDR3 nucleotides read TGCGCCAGCAGCCAATATACAGGGGACGGCGAGCAGTACTTC. It is translated as CASSQYTGDGEQYF.

This sequence joins TRBV5-1 and TRBJ1-5; D uncertain. Germline CDR1 is SGHRS and CDR2 is YFSETQ. There are 15 residues in the CDR3. Between the trimmed V and J ends, which lost 0 bases and 3 bases, there was a span of 10 bases. CDR3 coding DNA: TGCGCCAGCAGCTTGGAAGGTGGTACCAATCAGCCCCAGCATTTT. As protein: CASSLEGGTNQPQHF.

The rearrangement uses TRBV10-3 and TRBJ2-1; D remains unclear. Germline V gives CDR1 ENHRY, CDR2 SYGVKD. Trimming pared 4 bases from V and 8 bases from J, leaving 9 bases between. This CDR3 region has 12 residues. This CDR3 reads CAISALTYEQFF. As DNA, the CDR3 is TGTGCCATCAGTGCACTAACATATGAGCAGTTCTTC.

The chain employs TRBV9 and TRBJ1-2, with 9 nucleotides matching TRBD1. Germline V gene data show CDR1 as SGDLS and CDR2 as YYNGEE. This CDR3 contains 15 residues. V lost 4 bases, J lost 8 bases, and 12 bases stayed unmatched. The CDR3 loop reads CASSSRDRAIIGYTF. In nucleotides, the CDR3 is TGTGCCAGCAGCTCCCGGGACAGGGCGATTATAGGCTACACCTTC.

This sequence joins TRBV11-2 and TRBJ2-5; 15 positions agree with TRBD2. The V gene end was trimmed by 5 bases and the J gene end by 2 bases; junction bases not matched to a gene: 9. The CDR3 extends over 18 amino acids. Germline CDR1 is SGHAT and CDR2 is FQNNGV. This CDR3 is CASSRTGLAGGYQETQYF. The DNA of the CDR3 is TGTGCCAGCAGCCGAACGGGACTAGCGGGGGGTTATCAAGAGACCCAGTACTTC. Complete variable domain (other parts from reference TRBV11-2 and TRBJ2-5): EAGVAQSPRYKIIEKRQSVAFWCNPISGHATLYWYQQILGQGPKLLIQFQNNGVVDDSQLPKDRFSAERLKGVDSTLKIQPAKLEDSAVYLCASSRTGLAGGYQETQYFGPGTRLLVL.

Comments on this clone: Distinct nucleotide sequences in the sample also encode this CDR3. This chain connects TRBV10-3 to TRBJ2-7; tentative D call: TRBD1 (6 bases). Germline CDR1 and CDR2: ENHRY and SYGVKD. Deletions cut 0 bases from V and 4 bases from J, with 10 bases between. There are 14 residues in the CDR3. As DNA, the CDR3 is TGTGCCATCAGTGAGTCGGGGCAGGGGTACGAGCAGTACTTC. This encodes CAISESGQGYEQYF.